The 25 T cell receptor beta chains presented below share a single source sample, sequenced in a study of shared clonotypes between healthy human individuals. Clones were sequenced by immunoSEQ multiplex PCR, and TCRdb holds only the in-frame ones, with some missing. Altogether some 980,000 clones are present, approximately 80% being singletons, with the ten largest covering over 1.3%. Sequencing input: memory CD4+ T cells sorted from blood. The subset denotes: CD45RA-negative fraction. Every receptor here comes from a man between 18 and 29 years old in good health.

The CDR3 is CASSLTSGNTIYF. The CDR3, as DNA: TGTGCCAGCAGCTTAACTTCCGGAAACACCATATATTTT. The chain joins TRBV7-3 to TRBJ1-3, with D unresolved. This CDR3 comprises 13 residues. The germline gives CDR1 SGHTA, CDR2 FQGTGA. Trimming removed 0 bases from V and 4 bases from J, with 4 bases in between.

The chain joins TRBV5-6 to TRBJ1-6; perhaps TRBD1 as D (5 bases). Germline CDR1 reads SGHDT; CDR2 reads YYEEEE. V gave up 4 bases and J gave up 5 bases, with 10 bases separating them. The CDR3 contains 14 residues. CDR3 bases: TGTGCCAGCAGCGCGGGACTGAATAATTCACCCCTCCACTTT. Translating gives CASSAGLNNSPLHF.

A note on this clone: A much larger clone is a single base away; this may be a read error. The chain joins TRBV7-2 to TRBJ2-5, with TRBD2 as a possible D gene (5 bases). Germline CDR1 reads SGHTA; CDR2 reads FQGNSA. The CDR3 loop spans 13 amino acids. Trimming took 8 bases from V and 5 from J, leaving 15 bases between them. CDR3 residues: CASAMGVRETQYF. The CDR3 nucleotides read TGTGCCAGCGCCATGGGAGTGAGGGAGACCCAGTACTTC.

The rearrangement links TRBV5-1 to TRBJ1-5; 7 bases match TRBD1. The V segment lost 4 bases and the J segment 4 bases; nucleotides outside the gene matches: 8. The CDR3 has 15 residues. Per the germline V gene, CDR1 is SGHRS and CDR2 is YFSETQ. This CDR3 is CASSPTGDRNQPQHF. The CDR3 coding sequence is TGCGCCAGCAGCCCGACGGGGGACAGAAATCAGCCCCAGCATTTT.

The chain has TRBV10-3 and TRBJ1-1; possibly TRBD1 for D (6 bases). The CDR3 runs 12 residues. V gave up 8 bases and J gave up 3 bases, with 10 bases separating them. Germline-derived CDR1 and CDR2 are ENHRY and SYGVKD. CDR3 amino acids: CAIGGSDTEAFF. As DNA, the CDR3 is TGTGCCATCGGGGGCTCGGACACTGAAGCTTTCTTT.

The chain recombines TRBV6-5 with TRBJ1-6; D is undetermined. Trimming left V 2 bases short and J 8 bases short, with 16 bases between. The CDR3 totals 16 residues. Germline CDR1 is MNHEY and CDR2 is SVGAGI. The CDR3 is CASSYGTGRKDSPLHF. The CDR3 nucleotides read TGTGCCAGCAGTTACGGCACCGGGCGGAAGGATTCACCCCTCCACTTT.

This clone was found a few times. The rearrangement joins TRBV5-4 to TRBJ2-7, with 7 bases fitting TRBD1. The CDR3 contains 18 residues. Looked up from germline, CDR1 is SGHNT and CDR2 is YYREEE (reference sequence). V was clipped by 0 bases and J by 3 bases; unmatched bases: 15. This chain's CDR3 is CASSLADLRGLIVYEQYF. The CDR3 nucleotides are TGTGCCAGCAGCTTGGCGGATTTGAGGGGGCTAATCGTCTACGAGCAGTACTTC.

This CDR3 is CASSDRFRTAYNEQFF. The CDR3 DNA is TGTGCCAGCAGTGATCGTTTCCGGACAGCCTACAATGAGCAGTTCTTC. The chain has TRBV6-4 and TRBJ2-1, with a tentative D call TRBD1 (6 bases). The CDR3 runs 16 residues. CDR1 is MRHNA, CDR2 SNTAGT, per germline. Trimming stripped 3 bases from V and 2 bases from J, with 14 bases between.

The V gene is TRBV5-5, the J gene TRBJ2-7; no definite D call. The germline V gene has CDR1 SGHKS and CDR2 YYEKEE (reference sequence). This CDR3 region has 14 residues. V was trimmed by 1 base and J by 1 base, leaving 9 bases between them. The CDR3 sequence: CASSLRQESYEQYF. The DNA for the CDR3 is TGTGCCAGCAGCTTGCGGCAGGAGTCCTACGAGCAGTACTTC.

This clone was found once. The chain combines TRBV19 with TRBJ2-3, with D possibly TRBD1 on 5 matching bases. Per germline, CDR1 LNHDA and CDR2 SQIVND (reference sequence). This CDR3 is 14 amino acids long. Trimming left V 4 bases short and J 3 bases short, with 11 bases between. This CDR3 reads CASSTKSGTDTQYF. The CDR3 DNA reads TGTGCCAGTAGTACTAAATCAGGGACAGATACGCAGTATTTT.

This clone was observed many times. This chain joins TRBV5-4 and TRBJ2-2; tentative D call: TRBD2 (6 bases). This CDR3 has 12 amino acids. V lost 10 bases and J 3 bases, leaving 10 bases between the germline ends. CDR1 is SGHNT and CDR2 is YYREEE in the germline V gene (reference sequence). The CDR3 bases are TGTGCCTGCGGCGGGGACACCGGGGAGCTGTTTTTT. Translated: CACGGDTGELFF. Variable domain in full (rest from reference TRBV5-4 and TRBJ2-2): ETGVTQSPTHLIKTRGQQVTLRCSSQSGHNTVSWYQQALGQGPQFIFQYYREEENGRGNFPPRFSGLQFPNYSSELNVNALELDDSALYLCACGGDTGELFFGEGSRLTVL.

V is TRBV25-1 and J is TRBJ1-3; tentative D call: TRBD1 (6 bases). The germline gives CDR1 MGHDK, CDR2 SYGVNS. V dropped 5 bases and J dropped 0 bases, with 14 bases sitting between them. This CDR3 is 16 amino acids long. The CDR3 DNA reads TGTGCCAGCAGTCCGGGGGGCGTTCACTCTGGAAACACCATATATTTT. This codes for CASSPGGVHSGNTIYF.

V and J are TRBV9 and TRBJ2-5; 8 nucleotides match TRBD2. This CDR3 contains 15 residues. Germline loops: CDR1 SGDLS, CDR2 YYNGEE. Germline trimming cut 0 bases from V and 5 bases from J; bases unmatched to any gene: 6. The CDR3 DNA reads as TGTGCCAGCAGCGTAGTTGGGACTAGTATGGAGACCCAGTACTTC. Its translation is CASSVVGTSMETQYF.

This sequence joins TRBV7-6 and TRBJ2-2; D unresolved. V lost 5 bases, J lost 3 bases, and 10 bases lay in between. The CDR3 totals 14 residues. Germline V CDR1 and CDR2: SGHVS, FNYEAQ. CDR3 region: CASSAQMDTGELFF. For the CDR3, the DNA is TGTGCCAGCAGCGCTCAGATGGACACCGGGGAGCTGTTTTTT. Combining the CDR3 with reference TRBV7-6 and TRBJ2-2 gives the whole variable domain GAGVSQSPRYKVTKRGQDVALRCDPISGHVSLYWYRQALGQGPEFLTYFNYEAQQDKSGLPNDRFSAERPEGSISTLTIQRTEQRDSAMYRCASSAQMDTGELFFGEGSRLTVL.

This clone is a singleton in its sample. The V gene is TRBV10-3, the J gene TRBJ1-2; a possible D gene is TRBD1 (5 bases). Germline V lookup: CDR1 ENHRY, CDR2 SYGVKD. There are 14 residues in the CDR3. Trimming stripped 6 bases from V and 6 bases from J, with 17 bases between. The CDR3 DNA reads as TGTGCCATCAGCGAGCAAAGCAGGGCCAATGGCTACACCTTC. Translating it yields CAISEQSRANGYTF.

The chain employs TRBV13 and TRBJ1-2; D is unresolved. The CDR3 is 18 amino acids. Trimming pared 1 base from V and 4 bases from J, leaving 22 bases between. Per the germline V gene, CDR1 is PRHDT and CDR2 is FYEKMQ (reference sequence). The CDR3 reads CASSLVVGAREAFYGYTF. CDR3 DNA sequence: TGTGCCAGCAGCTTAGTAGTAGGAGCGAGGGAGGCCTTCTATGGCTACACCTTC. The full variable domain, with the rest looked up from reference TRBV13 and TRBJ1-2, is AAGVIQSPRHLIKEKRETATLKCYPIPRHDTVYWYQQGPGQDPQFLISFYEKMQSDKGSIPDRFSAQQFSDYHSELNMSSLELGDSALYFCASSLVVGAREAFYGYTFGSGTRLTVV.

The table lists this clone with a few counts. The CDR3 loop reads CASSQVQENSPLHF. CDR3 coding DNA: TGCGCCAGCAGCCAAGTTCAGGAAAATTCACCCCTCCACTTT. The chain couples TRBV4-3 to TRBJ1-6, with D hard to call. Germline assignment: CDR1 LGHNA and CDR2 YSLEER. The CDR3 loop spans 14 amino acids. Trimming pared 1 base from V and 7 bases from J, leaving 8 bases between.

With respect to this clone: The sample has other DNA sequences that encode this CDR3 too. The chain links TRBV18 to TRBJ1-1; no clear D gene. Germline-derived CDR1 and CDR2 are KGHSH and LQKENI. Between the trimmed V and J ends, which lost 2 bases and 1 base, there was a span of 5 bases. The CDR3 runs to 13 residues. As DNA, the CDR3 is TGTGCCAGCTCACCAACAAAGAACACTGAAGCTTTCTTT. Its protein product is CASSPTKNTEAFF.

V gene TRBV2 combines with J gene TRBJ2-2; TRBD2 aligns across 10 bases. This CDR3 comprises 17 residues. The V and J ends lost 4 bases and 8 bases, in that order; junction bases with no gene match: 13. CDR1 is SNHLY and CDR2 is FYNNEI in the germline V gene. The CDR3 DNA reads as TGTGCCAGCAGTGGAAACCCACTAGCGGGATTTCAAGGGGAGCTGTTTTTT. It codes for CASSGNPLAGFQGELFF.

The V gene is TRBV5-4, the J gene TRBJ2-3; TRBD2 aligns across 8 bases. The germline V gene encodes CDR1 SGHNT and CDR2 YYREEE (reference sequence). The length of the CDR3 is 15 residues. J was trimmed by 2 bases and V by 4 bases; bases with no gene match: 6. The CDR3 loop is CASSRGGGITDTQYF. DNA of the CDR3: TGTGCCAGCAGCAGGGGCGGGGGGATCACAGATACGCAGTATTTT.

The V gene is TRBV6-1, the J gene TRBJ1-3; D call uncertain. CDR3 length: 14 residues. Between the trimmed V and J ends, which lost 4 bases and 4 bases, there was a span of 11 bases. CDR1 and CDR2 (germline): MNHNS, SASEGT. Written as DNA, the CDR3 is TGTGCCAGCAGTGGGACCCTACTGGGAAACACCATATATTTT. Its translation is CASSGTLLGNTIYF.

The chain combines TRBV10-3 with TRBJ2-2, with TRBD1 matching 9 bases. Trimming cost V 7 bases and J 4 bases; bases outside gene matches: 7. Germline V gives CDR1 ENHRY, CDR2 SYGVKD. The CDR3 is 15 amino acids. This CDR3 reads CAITQPGQGTGELFF. CDR3 nucleotide sequence: TGTGCCATCACCCAACCGGGACAGGGCACCGGGGAGCTGTTTTTT.

This clone was counted a single time. The gene calls are TRBV7-8 and TRBJ2-5; possible D gene TRBD1, 8 bases. CDR1 and CDR2 (germline): SGHVS, FQNEAQ. The CDR3 has 16 amino acids. The ends were cut back, 3 bases at V and 4 bases at J, with 18 bases in the middle. CDR3 DNA sequence: TGTGCCAGCAGCTTCAACAGGGGGGGCGTGGGAGAGACCCAGTACTTC. Amino acids: CASSFNRGGVGETQYF.

The table lists this clone with a count of one. The V and J genes are TRBV11-2 and TRBJ2-1; maybe TRBD2 (7 bases). The CDR3 covers 16 residues. With 0 bases removed from V and 4 bases from J, the gap between germline ends came to 13 bases. Germline V gene sequence: CDR1 SGHAT, CDR2 FQNNGV. CDR3 nucleotides: TGTGCCAGCAGCTTAGAGGGGGCGGGGGCTTACAATGAGCAGTTCTTC. It codes for CASSLEGAGAYNEQFF.

V usage is TRBV6-6 and J usage is TRBJ1-5; 7 nucleotides line up with TRBD1. The CDR3 has 13 amino acids. Germline V gene sequence: CDR1 MNHNY, CDR2 SVGAGI (reference sequence). Trimming took 11 bases from V and 2 from J; bases not matched to a gene: 6. As DNA, the CDR3 is TGTGCCGGGGGCACAGGGGGCAATCAGCCCCAGCATTTT. This sequence encodes CAGGTGGNQPQHF.